One T cell receptor (beta chain) is described in this entry. There are 16 residues in the CDR3. Losses at the gene ends were 2 bases for V and 1 base for J; bases not matched to a gene: 2. CDR1 MNHEY and CDR2 SVGAGI come from the germline V gene. Sequenced by immunoSEQ multiplex PCR; TCRdb stores in-frame clones only, minus some. The sample contains 150,000 to 200,000 clones, about 77% of which appear only once. This entry belongs to a study of blood T cell repertoires in COVID-19. The rearrangement uses TRBV6-5 and TRBJ2-4, with TRBD1 identical over 10 bases. The TCR sequence derives from a woman aged 50 to 65 with acute COVID-19. The sequencing sample was made of PBMCs or T cells enriched from blood (not recorded which). For the CDR3, the DNA is TGTGCCAGCAGTTACATGGGACAGGGGGCCAAAAACATTCAGTACTTC. Residues: CASSYMGQGAKNIQYF.